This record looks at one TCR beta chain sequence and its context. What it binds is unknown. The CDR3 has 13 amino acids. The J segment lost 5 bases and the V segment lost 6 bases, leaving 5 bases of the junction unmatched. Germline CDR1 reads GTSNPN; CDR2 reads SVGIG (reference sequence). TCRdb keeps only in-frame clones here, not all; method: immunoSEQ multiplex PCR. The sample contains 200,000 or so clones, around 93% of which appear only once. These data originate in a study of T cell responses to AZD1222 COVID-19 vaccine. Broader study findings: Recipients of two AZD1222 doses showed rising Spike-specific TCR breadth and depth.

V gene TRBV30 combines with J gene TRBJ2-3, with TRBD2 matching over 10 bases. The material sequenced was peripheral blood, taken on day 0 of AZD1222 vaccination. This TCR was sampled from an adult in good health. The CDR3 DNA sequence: TGTGCCTGCCTAGCGGGAGCGGGAGATACGCAGTATTTT. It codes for CACLAGAGDTQYF.